What follows describes a single TCR beta chain. Antigen specificity is unknown. Unique molecular identifiers were added to individual cDNA molecules. TCRdb reprocessed the 5' RACE reads via MiXCR and lists one record per CDR3 protein. The data hold tens of thousands of distinct CDR3 sequences, with 20% to 25% observed a single time. Trimming took 4 bases from V and 5 from J; bases not matched to a gene: 8. CDR3 length: 15 residues. CDR1 and CDR2 from the germline V gene are SGHRS and YFSETQ. The data were obtained in a study of early T cells in non-severe SARS-CoV-2 infection. Background on the study: Sequenced bulk RNA came from whole blood that was unsorted, and chains were unpaired.

Study results and limitations: Matches to VDJdb favored anti-spike CD8 responses and missed private and CD4 specificities.

The rearrangement joins TRBV5-1 to TRBJ2-3; 9 bases map to TRBD2. Sequenced here: whole blood, sampled at baseline. The sequence was collected from an adult who was a healthcare worker with PCR-confirmed SARS-CoV-2 infection or an uninfected control (not recorded which). CDR3 sequence (DNA): TGCGCCAGCAGCCCTCCGCGGGGGGGCGGAGATACGCAGTATTTT. Protein sequence: CASSPPRGGGDTQYF.